The 29 T cell receptor beta chains presented below share a single source sample, sequenced in a study of shared clonotypes between healthy human individuals. Method: immunoSEQ multiplex PCR; TCRdb's copy keeps in-frame clones and lacks some. The sample has roughly 720,000 clones; around 91% are singletons. The sequenced material came from memory CD8+ T cells from PBMCs. Subset here: CD45RO+ cells pooled with CCR7-negative TemRA cells. The receptors derive from a young man in good health. Some clones in this sample may be carry-over from other donors' samples.

This clone was detected only once. The chain recombines TRBV18 with TRBJ2-7; D perhaps matches TRBD1 (6 bases). The germline CDR1 and CDR2 sequences are KGHSH and LQKENI. The germline V and J ends were trimmed by 3 bases and 3 bases, with 18 bases remaining between them. This CDR3 spans 16 amino acids. The CDR3 sequence: CASSPKDGTPIYEQYF. The CDR3 DNA follows: TGTGCCAGCTCACCGAAGGACGGGACACCTATCTACGAGCAGTACTTC.

The chain is built from TRBV11-2 and TRBJ1-2, with D tentatively TRBD1 (5 bases). This CDR3 region has 15 residues. The germline gives CDR1 SGHAT, CDR2 FQNNGV. Trimming cost V 0 bases and J 8 bases, with 16 bases left between them. CDR3 in amino acids: CASSLEYVGGDGYTF. The DNA for the CDR3 is TGTGCCAGCAGCTTAGAATACGTGGGGGGAGACGGCTACACCTTC.

The chain links TRBV7-2 to TRBJ2-3; TRBD1 agrees at 9 bases. Germline CDR1 is SGHTA and CDR2 is FQGNSA. J was trimmed by 2 bases and V by 5 bases; bases with no gene match: 5. The CDR3 has 15 amino acids. The CDR3 is CASSVRDRVTDTQYF. The CDR3 nucleotides are TGTGCCAGCAGCGTCCGGGACAGGGTCACAGATACGCAGTATTTT.

V usage is TRBV7-6 and J usage is TRBJ2-3, with 10 bases matching TRBD2. The germline CDR1 and CDR2 sequences are SGHVS and FNYEAQ. The CDR3 runs 15 residues. V lost 4 bases and J lost 1; bases outside the gene matches: 2. CDR3 in amino acids: CASSSLAGRTDTQYF. Written as DNA, the CDR3 is TGTGCCAGCAGCTCACTAGCGGGACGCACAGATACGCAGTATTTT.

The genes are TRBV28 and TRBJ2-3, with D maybe TRBD1 (5 bases). V lost 3 bases to trimming and J lost 4 bases, with 11 bases between them. The CDR3 runs to 14 residues. CDR1 and CDR2 from the germline V gene are MDHEN and SYDVKM. The CDR3: CASSLARAADTQYF. In DNA, the CDR3 is TGTGCCAGCAGTTTGGCCAGGGCTGCAGATACGCAGTATTTT.

The chain recombines TRBV27 with TRBJ2-2; 13 nucleotides match TRBD2. Germline assignment: CDR1 MNHEY and CDR2 SMNVEV (reference sequence). Trimming took 6 bases from V and 6 from J; bases not matched to a gene: 7. This CDR3 is built from 16 residues. The DNA for the CDR3 is TGTGCCAGCAGCCCCCGGACTAGCGGGAGTCCCGGGGAGCTGTTTTTT. It encodes CASSPRTSGSPGELFF.

The genes are TRBV28 and TRBJ2-2, with D perhaps assigned TRBD1 or TRBD2 (5 bases each). This CDR3 has 15 amino acids. The V end lost 3 bases, the J end lost 6 bases, and 14 bases lay between the germline ends. Per the germline V gene, CDR1 is MDHEN and CDR2 is SYDVKM. The CDR3: CASSLRGGPPGELFF. As DNA, the CDR3 is TGTGCCAGCAGTTTGAGGGGCGGGCCCCCCGGGGAGCTGTTTTTT.

This clone was observed a handful of times. The CDR3 DNA follows: TGCGCCAGCAGCCCCCGGGACAGGGCTTACGAGCAGTACTTC. It yields the protein CASSPRDRAYEQYF. V and J are TRBV5-1 and TRBJ2-7; 9 positions agree with TRBD1. This CDR3 is built from 14 residues. Germline CDR1 reads SGHRS; CDR2 reads YFSETQ. Unmatched junction bases numbered 6, after V lost 4 bases and J lost 4 bases.

The rearrangement links TRBV28 to TRBJ2-1, with no clear D. This CDR3 has 17 amino acids. V lost 2 bases, J lost 0 bases, and 14 bases lay in between. Looked up from germline, CDR1 is MDHEN and CDR2 is SYDVKM. CDR3 residues: CASSLIQRVSSYNEQFF. In DNA, the CDR3 is TGTGCCAGCAGTTTAATCCAGCGCGTTAGCTCCTACAATGAGCAGTTCTTC.

The V gene is TRBV7-2, the J gene TRBJ2-3, with D unresolved. The CDR3 has 15 residues. The germline gives CDR1 SGHTA, CDR2 FQGNSA. Trimming pared 1 base from V and 6 bases from J, leaving 14 bases between. The CDR3 protein is CASSLVGQLTDTQYF. The CDR3 DNA follows: TGTGCCAGCAGCTTAGTAGGGCAGCTTACGGATACGCAGTATTTT.

This clone was recorded only once. J is TRBJ1-3 and V is TRBV28; D ambiguous. The length of the CDR3 is 16 residues. Germline V gives CDR1 MDHEN, CDR2 SYDVKM. Trimming took off 1 base at V and 0 bases at J, with 10 bases between the two ends. The CDR3 DNA follows: TGTGCCAGCAGTTTATATGGCGGAAGCTCTGGAAACACCATATATTTT. Amino acid sequence: CASSLYGGSSGNTIYF.

This rearrangement joins TRBV6-1 to TRBJ2-3; D perhaps matches TRBD1 (5 bases). Germline V gene lookup returns CDR1 MNHNS and CDR2 SASEGT. The CDR3 is 11 amino acids. The V end was cut by 7 bases, the J end by 8 bases, with 10 bases between. CDR3 in amino acids: CASTTDTTQYF. The CDR3, as DNA: TGTGCCAGCACGACGGACACTACGCAGTATTTT.

This clone showed up just a few times. CDR3 DNA sequence: TGTGCCAGCAGCTTAGATCGCAATCAGCCCCAGCATTTT. Protein: CASSLDRNQPQHF. The rearrangement uses TRBV13 and TRBJ1-5; D is unresolved. The germline CDR1 and CDR2 sequences are PRHDT and FYEKMQ (reference sequence). With 1 base removed from V and 2 bases from J, the gap between germline ends came to 3 bases. CDR3 length: 13 residues.

In regard to this clone: In the same sample, other DNA sequences code for this CDR3. The chain joins TRBV29-1 to TRBJ2-7, with a weak D call TRBD1 (6 bases). This CDR3 is built from 13 residues. Germline V gene data show CDR1 as SQVTM and CDR2 as ANQGSEA. The V end was cut by 6 bases, the J end by 0 bases, with 12 bases between. The CDR3 spells CSVQGHLSYEQYF. The CDR3 DNA reads TGCAGCGTCCAGGGACACCTCTCCTACGAGCAGTACTTC.

The chain carries TRBV7-2 and TRBJ2-7; D call uncertain. Germline V gene data show CDR1 as SGHTA and CDR2 as FQGNSA. The germline V and J ends were trimmed by 0 bases and 0 bases, with 15 bases remaining between them. The CDR3 contains 17 residues. The CDR3, as DNA: TGTGCCAGCAGCTTAGCTTGGGTGGGCTGGGGCTCCTACGAGCAGTACTTC. Translated: CASSLAWVGWGSYEQYF.

This clone has at least ten counts. The J gene is TRBJ1-1, the V gene TRBV9; tentatively, D is TRBD1 (6 bases). The CDR3 covers 16 residues. Germline V gives CDR1 SGDLS, CDR2 YYNGEE. Trimming took off 4 bases at V and 6 bases at J, with 22 bases between the two ends. Here the CDR3 DNA reads TGTGCCAGCAGCCCTCGGGGACATACCACCGACCCTGAAGCTTTCTTT. Translation gives CASSPRGHTTDPEAFF.

This chain connects TRBV15 to TRBJ2-1, with 8 bases aligning to TRBD2. The CDR3 consists of 15 residues. Germline-derived CDR1 and CDR2 are LNHNV and YYDKDF (reference sequence). V lost 3 bases, J lost 10 bases, and 11 bases stayed unmatched. CDR3 in amino acids: CATSRPLFREGEQFF. The DNA for the CDR3 is TGTGCCACCAGCAGGCCTTTATTTCGGGAGGGCGAGCAGTTCTTC. Full variable domain (rest looked up from reference TRBV15 and TRBJ2-1): DAMVIQNPRYQVTQFGKPVTLSCSQTLNHNVMYWYQQKSSQAPKLLFHYYDKDFNNEADTPDNFQSRRPNTSFCFLDIRSPGLGDTAMYLCATSRPLFREGEQFFGPGTRLTVL.

V and J are TRBV28 and TRBJ2-5; TRBD2 agrees at 9 bases. This CDR3 is 16 amino acids long. The V segment lost 3 bases and the J segment 5 bases; nucleotides outside the gene matches: 10. Germline values: CDR1 MDHEN, CDR2 SYDVKM. Here the CDR3 reads CASSFLAGVYKETQYF. The CDR3 nucleotides read TGTGCCAGCAGTTTTTTAGCGGGGGTCTACAAGGAGACCCAGTACTTC.

The chain joins TRBV10-3 to TRBJ1-3, with D possibly being TRBD1 (5 bases). The CDR3 is 16 residues long. V was trimmed by 4 bases and J by 0 bases, leaving 13 bases between them. CDR1 is ENHRY and CDR2 is SYGVKD in the germline V gene. Here the CDR3 DNA reads TGTGCCATCAGTGGGGGAGACAGTGGCTCTGGAAACACCATATATTTT. As protein: CAISGGDSGSGNTIYF.

V and J are TRBV5-4 and TRBJ1-1; no clear D. The CDR3 has 13 residues. Trimming took 0 bases from V and 7 from J, leaving 10 bases between them. Germline V CDR1 and CDR2: SGHNT, YYREEE (reference sequence). The CDR3 loop is CASSLGSSIEAFF. The CDR3 coding sequence is TGTGCCAGCAGCTTGGGTTCCTCCATTGAAGCTTTCTTT.

The chain uses TRBV10-2 and TRBJ2-7; 8 bases line up with TRBD2. Trimming removed 3 bases from V and 4 bases from J; junction bases left unmatched: 8. In germline, CDR1 is WSHSY, CDR2 SAAADI. This CDR3 contains 15 residues. The CDR3 loop reads CASSERSGSQYEQYF. The CDR3 nucleotides are TGCGCCAGCAGTGAAAGGAGCGGGAGCCAATACGAGCAGTACTTC.

The rearrangement joins TRBV15 to TRBJ1-4; 9 bases match TRBD1. Trimming at V came to 3 bases and at J to 8 bases, leaving 10 bases not matched to a gene. CDR1 LNHNV and CDR2 YYDKDF come from the germline V gene (reference sequence). The CDR3 loop spans 16 amino acids. CDR3 residues: CATSSVSGQGREKLFF. The CDR3 nucleotides read TGTGCCACCAGCAGTGTTAGTGGACAGGGGCGGGAAAAACTGTTTTTT.

The chain combines TRBV27 with TRBJ2-7; 7 bases fit TRBD2. The CDR3 loop spans 14 amino acids. Germline lookup yields CDR1 MNHEY and CDR2 SMNVEV (reference sequence). V was clipped by 3 bases and J by 3 bases; unmatched bases: 5. The CDR3 is CASSFVGGNYEQYF. Written as DNA, the CDR3 is TGTGCCAGCAGTTTTGTGGGAGGGAACTACGAGCAGTACTTC.

The rearrangement links TRBV2 to TRBJ2-7; the match to TRBD2 covers 14 bases. CDR3 size: 16 residues. V trimming: 4 bases; J trimming: 2 bases; junction bases outside the gene matches: 4. Germline lookup yields CDR1 SNHLY and CDR2 FYNNEI. Here the CDR3 DNA reads TGTGCCAGCAGTGGGAGACTAGCGGGAGGGACCTACGAGCAGTACTTC. It is translated as CASSGRLAGGTYEQYF. Based on the CDR3 plus reference TRBV2 and TRBJ2-7, the full variable domain is EPEVTQTPSHQVTQMGQEVILRCVPISNHLYFYWYRQILGQKVEFLVSFYNNEISEKSEIFDDQFSVERPDGSNFTLKIRSTKLEDSAMYFCASSGRLAGGTYEQYFGPGTRLTVT.

The chain has TRBV29-1 and TRBJ2-1, with 8 bases that match TRBD2. This CDR3 is built from 14 residues. Germline CDR1 reads SQVTM; CDR2 reads ANQGSEA. Trimming removed 6 bases from V and 3 bases from J; junction bases left unmatched: 7. CDR3 region: CSVGLAPRYNEQFF. CDR3 sequence (DNA): TGCAGCGTCGGACTAGCTCCCCGCTACAATGAGCAGTTCTTC.

The chain employs TRBV5-5 and TRBJ2-7; TRBD2 matches 10 bases. The CDR3 length is 15 residues. Losses at the gene ends were 0 bases for V and 4 bases for J; bases not matched to a gene: 4. Germline V gene data show CDR1 as SGHKS and CDR2 as YYEKEE (reference sequence). CDR3 DNA: TGTGCCAGCAGCTTGGCCCTAGCGGGAGCATACGAGCAGTACTTC. As protein: CASSLALAGAYEQYF.

The chain couples TRBV7-9 to TRBJ2-1; a possible D gene is TRBD1 (6 bases). Per the germline V gene, CDR1 is SEHNR and CDR2 is FQNEAQ (reference sequence). The CDR3 loop spans 14 amino acids. The V gene lost 5 bases and the J gene lost 2 bases, with 10 bases spanning the gap. CDR3 sequence: CASSQGSAYNEQFF. For the CDR3, the DNA is TGTGCCAGCAGCCAGGGGAGCGCCTACAATGAGCAGTTCTTC.

J is TRBJ2-7 and V is TRBV27; maybe TRBD2 (5 bases). The CDR3 length is 13 residues. Trimming took off 2 bases at V and 5 bases at J, with 10 bases between the two ends. Germline values: CDR1 MNHEY, CDR2 SMNVEV (reference sequence). The CDR3: CASSLRSGDEQYF. CDR3 bases: TGTGCCAGCAGTTTAAGGTCCGGGGACGAGCAGTACTTC.

The V call is TRBV28, the J call TRBJ2-7; D call uncertain. V was clipped by 4 bases and J by 3 bases, with 19 bases between them. The germline V gene has CDR1 MDHEN and CDR2 SYDVKM. The CDR3 loop spans 16 amino acids. CDR3 residues: CASSSPVGFLVYEQYF. DNA of the CDR3: TGTGCCAGCAGTTCCCCCGTCGGGTTTTTAGTCTACGAGCAGTACTTC.